This T cell receptor (beta chain) was sequenced for a study of T cell repertoires in cytomegalovirus infection. Across the study: Used in the study were CMV epitopes, some recently identified and HLA-C-restricted, others well-studied and HLA-B-restricted.

J gave up 4 bases and V 1 base, and 3 bases lay outside the gene matches. The germline CDR1 and CDR2 sequences are SQVTM and ANQGSEA. The CDR3 has 15 amino acids. The study, taken as a whole, reports: Identification of carriers of CMV plus the relevant HLA was achieved through cumulative public TCR beta family frequency. Clonotype analysis showed dominance of the ex vivo response by HLA-C-restricted CMV-specific TCR beta clonotypes.

Via MiXCR, TCRdb re-called the reads, giving one row per CDR3 protein. Of roughly 990,000 distinct CDR3 sequences in the sample, roughly 31% are singletons; the top ten hold around an eighth. This clonotype showed up just a few times. What it binds is not known. The specimen was cultured CD8+ T cells from PBMCs, collected from culture after CMV antigen stimulation. The genes are TRBV29-1 and TRBJ2-1; TRBD2 agrees at 11 bases. The source of this sequence is a human donor in good health (CMV status not recorded). Some clones in this sample may be carry-over from other donors' samples. CDR3 sequence: CSVEGSSGGYNEQFF. CDR3 DNA: TGCAGCGTTGAAGGTTCTAGCGGGGGGTACAATGAGCAGTTCTTC.